Below are 19 T cell receptor beta chains sequenced from a single sample in a study of cytomegalovirus exposure and HLA in healthy donors. This PCR relied on a set of 60 Vbeta primers and 13 Jbeta primers. Repertoires were generated with immunoSEQ multiplex PCR, while TCRdb's copy carries only in-frame clones and drops some. The table has 85,000 to 130,000 clones, 75% to 85% seen once. The sequenced material came from PBMCs. These receptors were collected from a woman aged 18-29 years in good health and CMV-seronegative.

Only a few counts were recorded for this clone. The gene calls are TRBV6-6 and TRBJ2-6; no definite D call. CDR1 MNHNY and CDR2 SVGAGI come from the germline V gene (reference sequence). CDR3 size: 15 residues. Trimming removed 6 bases from V and 1 base from J, with 10 bases in between. The CDR3 sequence: CASSSTRSGANVLTF. DNA for the CDR3: TGTGCCAGCAGCTCAACGCGGTCTGGGGCCAACGTCCTGACTTTC.

This clone was observed once. The V gene is TRBV28, the J gene TRBJ2-3; D is perhaps TRBD1 (5 bases). CDR1 is MDHEN, CDR2 SYDVKM, per germline. The CDR3 extends over 14 amino acids. V shed 2 bases and J shed 4 bases, with 10 bases lying between them. The CDR3 region has the DNA TGTGCCAGCAGTTTAGACAGCTGGGCAGATACGCAGTATTTT. As protein: CASSLDSWADTQYF.

The V call is TRBV30, the J call TRBJ2-7; D ambiguous. The V and J ends lost 8 bases and 4 bases respectively, with 12 bases between them. CDR1 and CDR2 from the germline V gene are GTSNPN and SVGIG (reference sequence). The CDR3 length is 11 residues. CDR3 DNA: TGTGCCGGAAGCGATGGATACGAGCAGTACTTC. The encoded protein is CAGSDGYEQYF.

This clone was seen a handful of times. The rearrangement links TRBV10-3 to TRBJ1-3; no definite D call. This CDR3 is 14 amino acids long. V was clipped by 3 bases and J by 0 bases, with 6 bases between them. Germline V gene lookup returns CDR1 ENHRY and CDR2 SYGVKD. CDR3 bases: TGTGCCATCAGTGAATCCATCTCTGGAAACACCATATATTTT. Translated, it gives CAISESISGNTIYF.

The chain recombines TRBV7-2 with TRBJ2-1; D might be TRBD1 (6 bases). The CDR3 is made up of 17 amino acids. Trimming removed 5 bases from V and 1 base from J, with 18 bases in between. Germline-derived CDR1 and CDR2 are SGHTA and FQGNSA. This chain's CDR3 is CASSQIYRVISYNEQFF. The CDR3 DNA reads as TGTGCCAGCAGCCAAATATACAGGGTAATATCCTACAATGAGCAGTTCTTC.

J is TRBJ1-2 and V is TRBV12-5, with no clear D. The V end was cut by 4 bases, the J end by 2 bases, with 20 bases between. Germline V CDR1 and CDR2: LGHNT, FRNRAP. The CDR3 has 17 amino acids. This CDR3 reads CASGSHPGPQINYGYTF. In nucleotides, the CDR3 is TGTGCTAGTGGTTCCCACCCGGGTCCTCAGATCAACTATGGCTACACCTTC.

The CDR3: CASSKTGSYEQYF. The CDR3 region has the DNA TGTGCCAGCAGCAAGACGGGGAGCTACGAGCAGTACTTC. The chain is built from TRBV7-9 and TRBJ2-7; TRBD2 is a possible D gene (5 bases). The CDR3 runs to 13 residues. Trimming shortened V by 5 bases and J by 3 bases, and 11 bases separated the two germline ends. The germline CDR1 and CDR2 sequences are SEHNR and FQNEAQ (reference sequence).

This sequence joins TRBV5-1 and TRBJ2-4, with D maybe TRBD1 (6 bases). The CDR3 loop spans 16 amino acids. From germline, CDR1 is SGHRS and CDR2 YFSETQ. The V end was cut by 4 bases, the J end by 2 bases, with 16 bases between. Written as DNA, the CDR3 is TGCGCCAGCAGCCCCCTGGCAGGGGACACCAAAAACATTCAGTACTTC. It encodes CASSPLAGDTKNIQYF.

The V and J genes are TRBV30 and TRBJ1-2, with a possible D match to TRBD1 (5 bases). The CDR3 sequence is 14 residues long. V was clipped by 2 bases and J by 5 bases, with 15 bases between them. Per the germline V gene, CDR1 is GTSNPN and CDR2 is SVGIG (reference sequence). The CDR3 region is CAWSPQPRQYGYTF. The CDR3 DNA reads as TGTGCCTGGAGTCCCCAGCCTAGACAGTATGGCTACACCTTC.

The V call is TRBV6-6, the J call TRBJ1-2, with D possibly TRBD1 on 5 matching bases. Germline V CDR1 and CDR2: MNHNY, SVGAGI (reference sequence). The CDR3 is 15 amino acids. Trimming stripped 6 bases from V and 5 bases from J, with 19 bases between. This CDR3 is CASRPPQQGIYGYTF. The CDR3 nucleotides are TGTGCCAGCAGGCCCCCGCAGCAGGGAATTTATGGCTACACCTTC.

The rearrangement links TRBV27 to TRBJ2-2; TRBD2 matches at 7 bases. Germline assignment: CDR1 MNHEY and CDR2 SMNVEV (reference sequence). The CDR3 is 12 amino acids. As DNA, the CDR3 is TGTGCTTGTGGAGGGAGGGCCGGGGAGCTGTTTTTT. Translation: CACGGRAGELFF.

The V and J genes are TRBV19 and TRBJ2-4, with D possibly being TRBD1 (7 bases). The CDR3 runs 15 residues. V lost 5 bases and J lost 1, with 12 bases in between. CDR1 LNHDA and CDR2 SQIVND come from the germline V gene (reference sequence). The CDR3 reads CASSASGGAKNIQYF. CDR3 DNA sequence: TGTGCCAGTAGTGCCTCAGGGGGGGCCAAAAACATTCAGTACTTC.

This chain joins TRBV7-9 and TRBJ1-2; D possibly corresponds to TRBD1 (6 bases). Germline-derived CDR1 and CDR2 are SEHNR and FQNEAQ (reference sequence). Between the trimmed V and J ends, which lost 5 bases and 4 bases, there was a span of 8 bases. The CDR3 spans 12 residues. The CDR3 region is CASSADSYGYTF. DNA of the CDR3: TGTGCCAGCAGCGCGGACAGCTATGGCTACACCTTC.

The rearrangement uses TRBV6-4 and TRBJ2-1; tentative D call: TRBD1 (7 bases). The ends were cut back, 4 bases at V and 0 bases at J, with 10 bases in the middle. The CDR3 extends over 15 amino acids. The germline V gene has CDR1 MRHNA and CDR2 SNTAGT. CDR3 protein: CASSGQGGSYNEQFF. The DNA for the CDR3 is TGTGCCAGCAGTGGCCAGGGGGGCTCCTACAATGAGCAGTTCTTC.

The chain is built from TRBV2 and TRBJ1-1; TRBD1 aligns across 7 bases. Germline lookup yields CDR1 SNHLY and CDR2 FYNNEI. With 2 bases clipped from V and 0 bases from J, the junction kept 3 bases outside the gene matches. The CDR3 covers 15 residues. CDR3 residues: CASSEPTGLNTEAFF. In nucleotides, the CDR3 is TGTGCCAGCAGTGAACCGACAGGGTTGAACACTGAAGCTTTCTTT.

The V gene is TRBV19, the J gene TRBJ1-1, with D unclear. CDR3 length: 14 residues. CDR1 is LNHDA and CDR2 is SQIVND in the germline V gene (reference sequence). V shed 5 bases and J shed 2 bases, with 12 bases lying between them. Here the CDR3 DNA reads TGTGCCAGTAGTCCCAGCCCGGGAAACACTGAAGCTTTCTTT. Encoded protein: CASSPSPGNTEAFF.

This sequence joins TRBV28 and TRBJ2-4; a weak D match, TRBD1 (7 bases). Germline-derived CDR1 and CDR2 are MDHEN and SYDVKM. The CDR3 has 18 residues. V shed 11 bases and J shed 9 bases, with 35 bases lying between them. CDR3 sequence: CAAEEGGGGRGGPPIQYF. The CDR3 coding sequence is TGTGCCGCCGAAGAAGGTGGAGGGGGCCGCGGAGGGCCCCCCATTCAGTACTTC.

As to this clone: The junction does not match germline at one end; this may be a read error. This chain links TRBV6-6 with TRBJ2-7; 11 nucleotides line up with TRBD1. This CDR3 has 14 residues. Germline V CDR1 and CDR2: MNHNY, SVGAGI (reference sequence). Here the CDR3 DNA reads TGTGCCAGCAGCTACTCCGGGACAGGGGGCGAGCAGTACTTC. Its translation: CASSYSGTGGEQYF.

The rearrangement joins TRBV6-1 to TRBJ1-4; 7 bases are shared with TRBD1. With V trimmed by 6 bases and J by 8 bases, 9 bases remained unmatched. CDR3 length: 14 residues. Germline assignment: CDR1 MNHNS and CDR2 SASEGT. The CDR3 nucleotides read TGTGCCAGCAGGACTCCAGGGGGGCGGGAAAAACTGTTTTTT. The encoded protein is CASRTPGGREKLFF.